Presented here are 29 T cell receptor beta chains from one specimen sequenced in a study of shared clonotypes between healthy human individuals (TCRdb year 2020). Library construction relied on the immunoSEQ multiplex PCR assay. In its TCRdb copy, this immuneACCESS table keeps in-frame sequences only and misses some clones. Where compared with another copy, unresolved V genes explain less than half of these, and the others have no known cause. A total of millions of clones appear in this sample, 85% to 95% of them only once. Of the sample, approximately 0.13% is held by the ten largest clones. Material: naive CD4+ T cells sorted from blood. This specimen's cell subset or site label, interpreted: CD45RA+ positively selected. The source is a man between 18 and 35 years old in good health.

V gene TRBV27 combines with J gene TRBJ1-4, with TRBD1 matching 9 bases. V gave up 3 bases and J gave up 6 bases; unmatched junction bases: 8. The CDR3 totals 16 residues. Germline V gene sequence: CDR1 MNHEY, CDR2 SMNVEV (reference sequence). The CDR3 DNA reads TGTGCCAGCAGTTTTCTACAGGGGGCGGGGTATGAAAAACTGTTTTTT. Translating it yields CASSFLQGAGYEKLFF. The full variable domain, completed using reference TRBV27 and TRBJ1-4, is EAQVTQNPRYLITVTGKKLTVTCSQNMNHEYMSWYRQDPGLGLRQIYYSMNVEVTDKGDVPEGYKVSRKEKRNFPLILESPSPNQTSLYFCASSFLQGAGYEKLFFGSGTQLSVL.

The chain couples TRBV25-1 to TRBJ2-4; D might be TRBD1 (6 bases). Trimming removed 4 bases at V and 7 bases at J, with 17 bases between. The CDR3 has 15 amino acids. Germline loops: CDR1 MGHDK, CDR2 SYGVNS. Here the CDR3 reads CASSVGAGERNIQYF. CDR3 nucleotides: TGTGCCAGCAGTGTCGGAGCAGGGGAACGGAACATTCAGTACTTC.

As DNA, the CDR3 is TGTGCCAGCAGTTTCGACAGGTCTCTTCACTACGAGCAGTACTTC. Amino acid sequence: CASSFDRSLHYEQYF. V is TRBV27 and J is TRBJ2-7, with D maybe TRBD1 (6 bases). The CDR3 runs 15 residues. Trimming removed 3 bases at V and 3 bases at J, with 15 bases between. The V gene's germline CDR1 is MNHEY and CDR2 SMNVEV (reference sequence).

The rearrangement uses TRBV9 and TRBJ2-7, with 7 bases matching TRBD1. Losses at the gene ends were 0 bases for V and 3 bases for J; bases not matched to a gene: 9. The germline CDR1 and CDR2 sequences are SGDLS and YYNGEE. CDR3 length equals 16 residues. CDR3 residues: CASSVVGPTGSYEQYF. CDR3 sequence (DNA): TGTGCCAGCAGCGTAGTCGGTCCGACAGGGAGCTACGAGCAGTACTTC.

This chain connects TRBV29-1 to TRBJ1-1; unclear D gene. The CDR3 length is 13 residues. V was pared by 4 bases and J by 3 bases, with 12 bases between. CDR1 is SQVTM, CDR2 ANQGSEA, per germline. CDR3 nucleotides: TGCAGCGTTGGTGGCACCCTATACACTGAAGCTTTCTTT. Protein: CSVGGTLYTEAFF.

The gene calls are TRBV5-5 and TRBJ2-2; a possible D gene is TRBD1 (5 bases). Looked up from germline, CDR1 is SGHKS and CDR2 is YYEKEE (reference sequence). This CDR3 has 15 residues. Trimming removed 2 bases from V and 0 bases from J, with 8 bases in between. CDR3 in amino acids: CASSFRQPNTGELFF. CDR3 sequence (DNA): TGTGCCAGCAGCTTTCGACAGCCGAACACCGGGGAGCTGTTTTTT.

The chain recombines TRBV10-3 with TRBJ2-6; 7 positions match TRBD2. Germline CDR1 is ENHRY and CDR2 is SYGVKD. V lost 8 bases and J lost 2; bases outside the gene matches: 3. The CDR3 runs to 14 residues. CDR3 DNA sequence: TGTGCCATCGCGGGGGATCCTGGGGCCAACGTCCTGACTTTC. It codes for CAIAGDPGANVLTF.

The V gene is TRBV7-2, the J gene TRBJ2-7; D is possibly TRBD1 (7 bases). CDR1 and CDR2 (germline): SGHTA, FQGNSA. The CDR3 is made up of 14 amino acids. V was pared by 2 bases and J by 3 bases, with 11 bases between. CDR3 protein: CASSLRQGLYEQYF. CDR3 DNA: TGTGCCAGCAGCTTAAGACAGGGACTCTACGAGCAGTACTTC.

This clone was recorded only once. The rearrangement uses TRBV10-2 and TRBJ1-1, with TRBD1 matching 10 bases. Germline CDR1 is WSHSY and CDR2 is SAAADI. There are 14 residues in the CDR3. The ends lost 5 bases at V and 1 base at J; junction bases unmatched: 1. The CDR3 region is CASSRTGGNTEAFF. CDR3 DNA: TGCGCCAGCAGTAGGACAGGGGGGAACACTGAAGCTTTCTTT.

A note on this clone: The sample holds other DNA sequences that translate to the same CDR3. The V gene is TRBV10-1, the J gene TRBJ1-2; maybe TRBD1 (6 bases). The V end lost 4 bases, the J end lost 2 bases, and 8 bases lay between the germline ends. This CDR3 has 13 amino acids. Germline V lookup: CDR1 WNHNN, CDR2 SYGVQD (reference sequence). CDR3 amino acids: CASSAGQNYGYTF. The CDR3 nucleotides are TGCGCCAGCAGTGCAGGACAGAACTATGGCTACACCTTC.

The rearrangement uses TRBV5-1 and TRBJ2-2; no reliable D call. V lost 0 bases and J 8 bases, leaving 11 bases between the germline ends. The germline V gene encodes CDR1 SGHRS and CDR2 YFSETQ. This CDR3 comprises 14 residues. The CDR3 sequence: CASSLETLGGELFF. In DNA form, the CDR3 reads TGCGCCAGCAGCTTGGAGACGTTAGGAGGGGAGCTGTTTTTT.

The genes are TRBV7-3 and TRBJ2-3; D is unclear. Trimming removed 2 bases at V and 6 bases at J, with 9 bases between. The CDR3 totals 13 residues. Germline-derived CDR1 and CDR2 are SGHTA and FQGTGA. The CDR3 is CASSLPPGDTQYF. CDR3 nucleotide sequence: TGTGCCAGCAGCTTACCCCCCGGGGATACGCAGTATTTT.

The chain's CDR3 is CASSFGQVADGYTF. The CDR3 DNA is TGTGCCAGCAGCTTCGGACAGGTGGCAGATGGCTACACCTTC. The chain uses TRBV7-9 and TRBJ1-2; 7 bases agree with TRBD1. The junction had 7 bases not matched to a gene; V was cut back by 3 bases and J by 6 bases. CDR1 is SEHNR and CDR2 is FQNEAQ in the germline V gene (reference sequence). The CDR3 is 14 residues long. Drawing the rest from reference TRBV7-9 and TRBJ1-2, the complete variable domain is DTGVSQNPRHKITKRGQNVTFRCDPISEHNRLYWYRQTLGQGPEFLTYFQNEAQLEKSRLLSDRFSAERPKGSFSTLEIQRTEQGDSAMYLCASSFGQVADGYTFGSGTRLTVV.

This clone was counted a single time. The rearrangement uses TRBV4-1 and TRBJ2-3, with 9 bases aligning to TRBD1. The CDR3 contains 16 residues. Unmatched junction bases numbered 6, after V lost 1 base and J lost 4 bases. CDR1 is MGHRA, CDR2 YSYEKL, per germline. CDR3 amino acids: CASSQGDRGISDTQYF. CDR3 coding DNA: TGCGCCAGCAGCCAAGGTGACAGGGGGATATCAGATACGCAGTATTTT.

This clone was detected once. The chain is built from TRBV7-8 and TRBJ2-1, with TRBD1 matching 8 bases. Germline loops: CDR1 SGHVS, CDR2 FQNEAQ. Trimming cost V 5 bases and J 6 bases; bases outside gene matches: 18. CDR3 length: 18 residues. The CDR3: CASSPVVSGAGGANEQFF. CDR3 in DNA: TGTGCCAGCAGCCCGGTCGTTTCCGGGGCAGGGGGCGCCAATGAGCAGTTCTTC.

The rearrangement uses TRBV19 and TRBJ2-1; TRBD1 or TRBD2 may be the D gene (5 bases each). V gave up 4 bases and J gave up 0 bases, with 10 bases separating them. Germline V gives CDR1 LNHDA, CDR2 SQIVND (reference sequence). This CDR3 comprises 15 residues. The DNA for the CDR3 is TGTGCCAGTAGTAAGGGACCGTTCTCCTACAATGAGCAGTTCTTC. Its translation: CASSKGPFSYNEQFF.

The table lists this clone with a count of one. V and J are TRBV6-1 and TRBJ1-5; D remains ambiguous. The CDR3 loop spans 15 amino acids. From germline, CDR1 is MNHNS and CDR2 SASEGT. Trimming took off 8 bases at V and 3 bases at J, with 17 bases between the two ends. Here the CDR3 reads CASQSLGSLNQPQHF. The CDR3 DNA reads TGTGCCAGCCAATCACTAGGAAGTCTCAATCAGCCCCAGCATTTT.

V is TRBV7-2 and J is TRBJ2-7; 12 bases match TRBD2. Germline V gene lookup returns CDR1 SGHTA and CDR2 FQGNSA. The CDR3 covers 16 residues. V gave up 1 base and J gave up 4 bases; unmatched junction bases: 5. Here the CDR3 DNA reads TGTGCCAGCAGCTTAGTAGGACTAGCGGGAAAGTACGAGCAGTACTTC. This encodes CASSLVGLAGKYEQYF.

The V gene is TRBV2, the J gene TRBJ2-3; D call uncertain. The V end lost 2 bases, the J end lost 2 bases, and 8 bases lay between the germline ends. Germline values: CDR1 SNHLY, CDR2 FYNNEI. The CDR3 runs to 14 residues. Here the CDR3 DNA reads TGTGCCAGCAGTGAAATGTTGGCCACAGATACGCAGTATTTT. Translated, it gives CASSEMLATDTQYF.

The chain uses TRBV2 and TRBJ2-3; no reliable D call. V dropped 8 bases and J dropped 1 base, with 4 bases sitting between them. The CDR3 spans 11 residues. From germline, CDR1 is SNHLY and CDR2 FYNNEI. CDR3 coding DNA: TGTGCCAGCGGCGGCACAGATACGCAGTATTTT. It codes for CASGGTDTQYF.

The chain joins TRBV6-5 to TRBJ2-2, with D maybe TRBD2 (6 bases). Per germline, CDR1 MNHEY and CDR2 SVGAGI. The germline V and J ends were trimmed by 0 bases and 2 bases, with 10 bases remaining between them. This CDR3 comprises 16 residues. DNA for the CDR3: TGTGCCAGCAGTTACTCGACTAGGGTAAACACCGGGGAGCTGTTTTTT. Its translation: CASSYSTRVNTGELFF.

V gene TRBV27 combines with J gene TRBJ2-7; D is perhaps TRBD2 (6 bases). Deletions cut 6 bases from V and 6 bases from J, with 15 bases between. Germline-derived CDR1 and CDR2 are MNHEY and SMNVEV (reference sequence). The CDR3 loop spans 13 amino acids. The CDR3 spells CASRGNKGGEQYF. DNA of the CDR3: TGTGCCAGCAGGGGGAACAAGGGAGGCGAGCAGTACTTC.

The chain links TRBV15 to TRBJ1-1; weak D call: TRBD1 (6 bases). This CDR3 has 16 amino acids. Germline CDR1 and CDR2: LNHNV and YYDKDF (reference sequence). Trimming removed 0 bases at V and 3 bases at J, with 14 bases between. CDR3 region: CATSRDQLTGYTEAFF. The DNA of the CDR3 is TGTGCCACCAGCAGAGATCAGTTAACAGGGTACACTGAAGCTTTCTTT.

On this clone itself: Within the sample, other DNA sequences also encode this same CDR3. This rearrangement joins TRBV2 to TRBJ2-1; TRBD1 agrees at 7 bases. Per germline, CDR1 SNHLY and CDR2 FYNNEI. This CDR3 has 13 amino acids. V shed 6 bases and J 3 bases; nucleotides not matched to a gene: 2. Written as DNA, the CDR3 is TGTGCCAGCAGCCGGGACAGCTACAATGAGCAGTTCTTC. Protein sequence: CASSRDSYNEQFF.

This chain connects TRBV30 to TRBJ1-4; TRBD1 agrees at 9 bases. The V gene's germline CDR1 is GTSNPN and CDR2 SVGIG (reference sequence). V shed 4 bases, J shed 8 bases, and the junction held 11 bases outside the gene matches. CDR3 length equals 15 residues. The CDR3 DNA is TGTGCCTGGACCGGGACAGGGAGGTGGGACGAAAAACTGTTTTTT. Encoded protein: CAWTGTGRWDEKLFF.

The J gene is TRBJ2-7, the V gene TRBV5-1, with 12 bases identical to TRBD2. The V gene's germline CDR1 is SGHRS and CDR2 YFSETQ. With V trimmed by 4 bases and J by 5 bases, 4 bases remained unmatched. The CDR3 consists of 14 residues. In DNA, the CDR3 is TGCGCCAGCAGCGAGACTAGCGGGAGAGACGAGCAGTACTTC. It codes for CASSETSGRDEQYF.

The table lists this clone with a count of one. The V gene is TRBV6-4, the J gene TRBJ2-7; 8 bases agree with TRBD1. Looked up from germline, CDR1 is MRHNA and CDR2 is SNTAGT. The J segment lost 2 bases and the V segment lost 4 bases, leaving 4 bases of the junction unmatched. The CDR3 has 14 amino acids. The CDR3 DNA reads TGTGCCAGCAGTGTCGGACAGGGTCCCTACGAGCAGTACTTC. Its translation is CASSVGQGPYEQYF.

The chain joins TRBV10-3 to TRBJ2-3; TRBD1 matches 11 bases. Germline lookup yields CDR1 ENHRY and CDR2 SYGVKD. Trimming took 6 bases from V and 0 from J; bases not matched to a gene: 2. The CDR3 is 15 residues long. Here the CDR3 reads CAISGQGASTDTQYF. The DNA for the CDR3 is TGTGCCATCAGCGGACAGGGGGCCAGCACAGATACGCAGTATTTT.

The rearrangement uses TRBV14 and TRBJ2-1; no firm D call. Trimming removed 5 bases from V and 6 bases from J, with 17 bases in between. The CDR3 is 15 residues long. Germline V gene data show CDR1 as SGHDN and CDR2 as FVKESK. This CDR3 is CASSKRWVAANEQFF. In nucleotides, the CDR3 is TGTGCCAGCAGCAAAAGGTGGGTAGCCGCCAATGAGCAGTTCTTC.